This paragraph reports one T cell receptor beta chain. What it binds is not known. Germline CDR1 and CDR2: SGHDN and FVKESK. This CDR3 has 14 residues. The data are from a study of CXCR3-negative and CXCR3-positive naive CD8 T cells. Across the study: Some 150 million TRB reads were obtained in total, which works out to about 1.5 +/- 0.3 million per library. The study, taken as a whole, reports: Whereas both naive subsets had comparably high diversity, memory CD8+ cells had much lower diversity. TRB CDR3 properties served as the basis for inferring TCR strength, and surface CD5 was comparable between naive subsets.

UMI-tagged TRB cDNA libraries were built via 5' RACE. TCRdb reprocessed the 5' RACE reads and keeps a single row for each CDR3 protein, giving no DNA. There are about 41,000 distinct CDR3 sequences in the sample, with roughly 14% held by the top ten. CD8+ T cell subsets were each sorted in triplicate, 300,000 cells apiece. The sequence came from a human donor in good health. Some clones in this sample may be carry-over from other donors' samples. The V and J genes are TRBV14 and TRBJ2-7. The sample consisted of memory CD8+ T cells from blood. The chain's CDR3 is CASSQLTVSYEQYF.